This T cell receptor beta chain comes out of a study of blood T cells in healthy people across ages. Study-wide findings and caveats: Without sorted subsets, naive and antigen-experienced compartments could not be conclusively compared.

Germline V CDR1 and CDR2: MDHEN, SYDVKM. This CDR3 spans 13 amino acids. V dropped 5 bases and J dropped 1 base, with 8 bases sitting between them. There are many counts of this clonotype. Antigen unknown. Each sample yielded at least 5.5 micrograms of PBMC total RNA. A J-beta primer mix and a sample-barcoded 5' primer were used in a second PCR of about 7 to 12 cycles. Every individual sample yielded 2.5 million or more paired-end reads (each containing CDR3). A single record per CDR3 protein comes from TCRdb applying MiXCR to the 5' RACE reads. The sample comprises 600,000 to 650,000 distinct CDR3 sequences, about 54% of which are singletons, and roughly 34% rests with the top ten.

The sequenced sample consisted of blood. The receptor comes from a man in his sixties in good health. The chain recombines TRBV28 with TRBJ2-5; D not resolved. CDR3 sequence: CASSEDTQETQYF. The CDR3 nucleotides are TGTGCCAGCAGTGAAGACACCCAAGAGACCCAGTACTTC.